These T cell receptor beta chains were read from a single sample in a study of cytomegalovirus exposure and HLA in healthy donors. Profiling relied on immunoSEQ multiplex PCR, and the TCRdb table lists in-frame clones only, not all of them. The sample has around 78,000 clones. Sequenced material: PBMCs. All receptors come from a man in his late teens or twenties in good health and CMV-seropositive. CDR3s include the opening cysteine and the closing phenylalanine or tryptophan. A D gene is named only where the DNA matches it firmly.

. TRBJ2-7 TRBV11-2 CASSSQPRGEQYF TGTGCCAGCAGCTCACAACCCCGGGGCGAGCAGTACTTC
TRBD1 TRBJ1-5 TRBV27 CASSLSGQANQPQHF TGTGCCAGCAGTTTGAGTGGACAGGCCAATCAGCCCCAGCATTTT
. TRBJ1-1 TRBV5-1 CASSLGEVNTEAFF TGCGCCAGCAGCTTAGGAGAGGTGAACACTGAAGCTTTCTTT
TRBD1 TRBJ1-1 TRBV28 CASSAYRGYTEAFF TGTGCCAGCAGTGCCTACAGGGGATACACTGAAGCTTTCTTT
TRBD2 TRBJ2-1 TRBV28 CATQTTKREPFWAYNEQFF TGTGCCACACAAACCACGAAGCGGGAACCCTTCTGGGCCTACAATGAGCAGTTCTTC
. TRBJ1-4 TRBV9 CASSPHRALNEKLFF TGTGCCAGCAGCCCTCACAGGGCCCTCAATGAAAAACTGTTTTTT
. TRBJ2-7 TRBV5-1 CASSLLRTEVGNEQYF TGCGCCAGCAGCTTGTTAAGGACGGAGGTGGGGAACGAGCAGTACTTC
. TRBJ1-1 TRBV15 CATSRPGVANTEAFF TGTGCCACCAGCAGACCAGGGGTAGCGAACACTGAAGCTTTCTTT
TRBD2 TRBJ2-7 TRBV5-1 CASSLATSGVYEQYF TGCGCCAGCAGCTTGGCGACTAGCGGGGTCTACGAGCAGTACTTC
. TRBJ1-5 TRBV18 CASSPRANSNQPQHF TGTGCCAGCTCACCACGGGCAAATAGCAATCAGCCCCAGCATTTT
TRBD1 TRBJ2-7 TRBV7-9 CASSFTGVTYEQYF TGTGCCAGCAGCTTTACAGGGGTGACCTACGAGCAGTACTTC
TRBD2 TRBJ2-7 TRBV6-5 CASNRAGSTSEQYF TGTGCCAGCAATCGAGCGGGGTCCACGAGCGAGCAGTACTTC
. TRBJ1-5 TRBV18 CASSPASNQPQHF TGTGCCAGCTCACCGGCAAGCAATCAGCCCCAGCATTTT
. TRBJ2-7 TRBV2 CATGRAYEQYF TGTGCCACCGGTCGAGCCTACGAGCAGTACTTC
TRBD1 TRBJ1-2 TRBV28 CASSLFDRGGGYTF TGTGCCAGCAGTTTATTTGACAGGGGCGGCGGCTACACCTTC
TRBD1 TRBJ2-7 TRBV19 CASSIILGQGTYEQYF TGTGCCAGTAGTATCATTCTCGGACAGGGGACCTACGAGCAGTACTTC
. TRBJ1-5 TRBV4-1 CASSRSQGLSNQPQHF TGCGCCAGCAGCCGATCGCAGGGGCTTAGCAATCAGCCCCAGCATTTT
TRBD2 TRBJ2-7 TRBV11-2 CASSETSGRAGEQYF TGTGCCAGCAGCGAGACTAGCGGGAGGGCCGGCGAGCAGTACTTC
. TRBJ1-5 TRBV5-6 CASSFRQDNQPQHF TGTGCCAGCAGCTTCAGACAGGACAATCAGCCCCAGCATTTT
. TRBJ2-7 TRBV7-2 CASSLVDSYEQYF TGTGCCAGCAGCTTAGTGGACAGCTACGAGCAGTACTTC
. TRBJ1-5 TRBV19 CASSMLSGDQPQHF TGTGCCAGTAGTATGCTTTCCGGGGATCAGCCCCAGCATTTT
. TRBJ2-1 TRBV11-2 CASSLDLRLYNEQFF TGTGCCAGCAGCTTAGATCTCAGGTTGTACAATGAGCAGTTCTTC
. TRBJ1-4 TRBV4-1 CASSPQGHLSKNEKLFF TGCGCCAGCAGCCCCCAGGGTCACCTAAGCAAAAATGAAAAACTGTTTTTT
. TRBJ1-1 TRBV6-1 CASSGFMGSVTEAFF TGTGCCAGCAGTGGTTTTATGGGGAGTGTCACTGAAGCTTTCTTT
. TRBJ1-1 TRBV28 CASSFVQGRLNTEAFF TGTGCCAGCAGTTTCGTGCAGGGCCGGTTGAACACTGAAGCTTTCTTT
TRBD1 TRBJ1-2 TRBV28 CAARGVSDYGYTF TGTGCGGCCAGGGGGGTTTCGGACTATGGCTACACCTTC
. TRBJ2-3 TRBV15 CATRRGQSQSTDTQYF TGTGCCACCAGGCGAGGGCAGTCACAGAGCACAGATACGCAGTATTTT
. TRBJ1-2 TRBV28 CASNPVGGVFGYTF TGTGCCAGCAACCCTGTCGGGGGAGTATTTGGCTACACCTTC
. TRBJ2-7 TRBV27 CASSLSSGESSYEQYF TGTGCCAGCAGTTTATCCAGCGGAGAAAGCTCCTACGAGCAGTACTTC
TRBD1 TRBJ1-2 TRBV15 CATSTDRGPYGYTF TGTGCCACCAGCACGGACAGGGGACCTTATGGCTACACCTTC
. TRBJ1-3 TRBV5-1 CASSLGAASGNTIYF TGCGCCAGCAGCTTGGGGGCAGCCTCAGGAAACACCATATATTTT
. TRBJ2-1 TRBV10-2 CASSEYFNLGEQFF TGCGCCAGCAGTGAGTACTTTAATCTAGGTGAGCAGTTCTTC
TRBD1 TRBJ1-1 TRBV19 CASSATGGYTEAFF TGTGCCAGTAGTGCGACAGGGGGCTACACTGAAGCTTTCTTT
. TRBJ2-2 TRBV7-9 CASSSTILLTGELFF TGTGCCAGCAGCTCCACTATTTTACTCACCGGGGAGCTGTTTTTT
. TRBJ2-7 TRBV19 CASSIQGYEQYF TGTGCCAGTAGTATTCAGGGGTACGAGCAGTACTTC
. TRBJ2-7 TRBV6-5 CASAPHAGRTYEQYF TGTGCCAGCGCCCCCCACGCGGGACGGACCTACGAGCAGTACTTC
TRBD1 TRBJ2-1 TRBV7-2 CASSPRTGYNEQFF TGTGCCAGCAGCCCCCGGACAGGCTACAATGAGCAGTTCTTC
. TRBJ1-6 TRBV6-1 CASSDRVGSPLHF TGTGCCAGCAGTGACAGGGTGGGTTCACCCCTCCACTTT
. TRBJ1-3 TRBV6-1 CASRLMQGSNTIYF TGTGCCAGCAGGTTGATGCAGGGTAGTAACACCATATATTTT
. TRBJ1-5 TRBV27 CASSLGANQPQHF TGTGCCAGCAGTTTAGGGGCGAATCAGCCCCAGCATTTT
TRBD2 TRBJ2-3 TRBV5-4 CASSWDRPGLATDTQYF TGTGCCAGCAGCTGGGACCGACCGGGACTAGCTACAGATACGCAGTATTTT
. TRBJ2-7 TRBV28 CASSLRVYEQYF TGTGCCAGCAGTTTACGGGTTTACGAGCAGTACTTC
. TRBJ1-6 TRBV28 CASRPTGKSPLHF TGTGCCAGCAGACCTACAGGGAAGTCACCCCTCCACTTT
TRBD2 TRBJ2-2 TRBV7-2 CASSLLGLAANTGELFF TGTGCCAGCAGCCTCCTCGGACTAGCGGCAAACACCGGGGAGCTGTTTTTT
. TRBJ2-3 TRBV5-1 CASSARGTDTQYF TGCGCCAGCAGCGCGAGGGGGACAGATACGCAGTATTTT
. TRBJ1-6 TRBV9 CASSRGRGSPLHF TGTGCCAGCAGCCGAGGGAGAGGTTCACCCCTCCACTTT
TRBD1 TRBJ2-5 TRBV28 CASSSKTGLETQYF TGTGCCAGCAGTTCAAAGACAGGGTTGGAGACCCAGTACTTC
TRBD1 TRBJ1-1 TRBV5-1 CASSSGTGNTEAFF TGCGCCAGCAGCTCCGGGACAGGGAACACTGAAGCTTTCTTT
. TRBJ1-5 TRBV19 CASSTPGQRGQPQHF TGTGCCAGTAGTACCCCTGGACAGCGGGGTCAGCCCCAGCATTTT
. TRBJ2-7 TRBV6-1 CASSEWQRYYEQYF TGTGCCAGCAGTGAATGGCAGCGCTATTACGAGCAGTACTTC
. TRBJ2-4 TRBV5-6 CASSLGQAKNIQYF TGTGCCAGCAGCTTGGGACAGGCCAAAAACATTCAGTACTTC
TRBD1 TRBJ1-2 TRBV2 CASRTGNYGYTF TGTGCCAGCAGGACAGGGAACTATGGCTACACCTTC
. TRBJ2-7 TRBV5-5 CASSPRTGSSYEQYF TGTGCCAGCAGTCCCCGGACGGGGAGCTCCTACGAGCAGTACTTC
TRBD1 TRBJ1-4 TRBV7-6 CASSWETGGGAGKGKLFF TGTGCCAGCAGCTGGGAGACAGGGGGCGGAGCAGGCAAGGGAAAACTGTTTTTT